The 25 T cell receptor beta chains reported below all come from one sample, sequenced in a study of a mutant IDH1 vaccine in newly diagnosed glioma (dated by TCRdb to the early 2020s). The antigens for these receptors are not known. The method behind the library was the immunoSEQ multiplex PCR assay. TCRdb retrieved this table from immuneACCESS and kept in-frame rearrangements only. Not all clones are present; in checked studies, unresolved V genes account for under half, and no reason is known for the remainder. Here the sample has roughly 50,000 clones; approximately 80% occur a single time. Of the sample, around 4.1% is held by the ten largest clones. The sample's time point label, in plain terms: week 35, safety follow-up. A 20-mer mutant IDH1 peptide at 300 micrograms in Montanide made up each vaccine dose, which was injected subcutaneously together with topical imiquimod. Sequences were derived from PBMCs, sampled from a glioma patient whose treatment included an IDH1 peptide vaccine. The receptors shown here come from a woman between 18 and 29 years old with glioma.

The chain combines TRBV29-1 with TRBJ1-2; D unresolved. This CDR3 region has 13 residues. Trimming removed 2 bases from V and 3 bases from J, with 10 bases in between. Germline-derived CDR1 and CDR2 are SQVTM and ANQGSEA. CDR3 in DNA: TGCAGCGTTGAAAATCTGCAGGACTATGGCTACACCTTC. Translated, it gives CSVENLQDYGYTF.

This rearrangement joins TRBV9 to TRBJ1-3, with D maybe TRBD1 (6 bases). This CDR3 has 14 residues. V was shortened by 0 bases and J by 8 bases, with 12 bases between the two germline ends. Per the germline V gene, CDR1 is SGDLS and CDR2 is YYNGEE. CDR3 sequence (DNA): TGTGCCAGCAGCGTAGTTGGGGGCGCGGACACCATATATTTT. This encodes CASSVVGGADTIYF. Using reference TRBV9 and TRBJ1-3 for the parts outside the CDR3, the full variable domain is DSGVTQTPKHLITATGQRVTLRCSPRSGDLSVYWYQQSLDQGLQFLIQYYNGEERAKGNILERFSAQQFPDLHSELNLSSLELGDSALYFCASSVVGGADTIYFGEGSWLTVV.

V usage is TRBV2 and J usage is TRBJ1-4; tentatively, D is TRBD1 (5 bases). V lost 8 bases and J 16 bases, leaving 20 bases between the germline ends. The CDR3 totals 12 residues. CDR1 and CDR2 (germline): SNHLY, FYNNEI. The CDR3 reads CASRDFDHEGFF. The DNA of the CDR3 is TGTGCCAGCCGGGACTTTGACCATGAAGGGTTTTTT.

The chain uses TRBV10-1 and TRBJ2-6; TRBD1 might be the D (6 bases). Trimming removed 3 bases at V and 1 base at J, with 10 bases between. The CDR3 totals 16 residues. CDR1 is WNHNN, CDR2 SYGVQD, per germline (reference sequence). CDR3 sequence (DNA): TGCGCCAGCAGTGAAGGGGGTGCGTCTGGGGCCAACGTCCTGACTTTC. It translates to CASSEGGASGANVLTF.

The V and J genes are TRBV6-1 and TRBJ2-1; tentative D call: TRBD2 (6 bases). CDR1 MNHNS and CDR2 SASEGT come from the germline V gene. The CDR3 runs to 15 residues. Trimming cost V 8 bases and J 7 bases, with 21 bases left between them. CDR3 amino acids: CASVSSGEGGNEQFF. Written as DNA, the CDR3 is TGTGCCAGCGTGAGTTCCGGAGAGGGAGGTAATGAGCAGTTCTTC.

The J gene is TRBJ2-7, the V gene TRBV9; possibly TRBD1 for D (5 bases). CDR1 and CDR2 (germline): SGDLS, YYNGEE. V was cut by 6 bases and J by 0 bases, with 16 bases left in between. The CDR3 loop spans 15 amino acids. CDR3: CASTPTGTPSYEQYF. CDR3 bases: TGTGCCAGCACCCCCACAGGTACCCCCTCCTACGAGCAGTACTTC.

V usage is TRBV10-3 and J usage is TRBJ2-2, with 7 bases matching TRBD2. V gave up 0 bases and J gave up 6 bases; unmatched junction bases: 1. The germline V gene encodes CDR1 ENHRY and CDR2 SYGVKD. The CDR3 covers 14 residues. The CDR3 DNA reads TGTGCCATCAGTGAGTCCCGGGGGGCCGGGGAGCTGTTTTTT. Translated: CAISESRGAGELFF.

This chain links TRBV29-1 with TRBJ2-1; 9 positions match TRBD2. Germline lookup yields CDR1 SQVTM and CDR2 ANQGSEA. The V gene end was trimmed by 4 bases and the J gene end by 7 bases; junction bases not matched to a gene: 14. There are 16 residues in the CDR3. CDR3 in DNA: TGCAGCGTTGGTATAAAGTTAGCGGGAGCTCTGAATGAGCAGTTCTTC. This translates into CSVGIKLAGALNEQFF.

The rearrangement links TRBV13 to TRBJ1-2; no firm D call. V gave up 4 bases and J gave up 8 bases, with 20 bases separating them. Germline lookup yields CDR1 PRHDT and CDR2 FYEKMQ (reference sequence). The CDR3 spans 15 residues. The CDR3 coding sequence is TGTGCCAGCAGCTCCGAGATTCCTACCCGTATGGGCTACACCTTC. Translating it yields CASSSEIPTRMGYTF.

This rearrangement joins TRBV27 to TRBJ2-7; 10 bases align to TRBD2. Germline V lookup: CDR1 MNHEY, CDR2 SMNVEV (reference sequence). The CDR3 contains 14 residues. J gave up 5 bases and V 7 bases, and 8 bases lay outside the gene matches. The CDR3 nucleotides read TGTGCCAGCACCCCGGGACTAGCGCTACACGAGCAGTACTTC. Protein product: CASTPGLALHEQYF.

The rearrangement uses TRBV27 and TRBJ1-1; 10 bases fit TRBD1. Germline V gives CDR1 MNHEY, CDR2 SMNVEV (reference sequence). The CDR3 covers 16 residues. V was clipped by 4 bases and J by 6 bases; unmatched bases: 11. The CDR3 DNA follows: TGTGCCAGCAGTTCCCGCCGACAGGGGGCGTTATCTGAAGCTTTCTTT. It codes for CASSSRRQGALSEAFF.

The chain joins TRBV7-7 to TRBJ2-5, with a tentative D call TRBD2 (6 bases). This CDR3 has 14 residues. The germline V and J ends were trimmed by 2 bases and 5 bases, with 12 bases remaining between them. The germline CDR1 and CDR2 sequences are SSHAT and FNYEAQ (reference sequence). The chain's CDR3 is CASSLNLRGETQYF. The DNA for the CDR3 is TGTGCCAGCAGCTTAAACCTCCGGGGGGAGACCCAGTACTTC.

J is TRBJ2-4 and V is TRBV27, with 8 nucleotides matching TRBD1. Trimming took 4 bases from V and 0 from J; bases not matched to a gene: 5. The length of the CDR3 is 16 residues. Per germline, CDR1 MNHEY and CDR2 SMNVEV (reference sequence). CDR3 region: CASSWTGPLAKNIQYF. The CDR3 DNA reads TGTGCCAGCAGTTGGACAGGGCCCCTAGCCAAAAACATTCAGTACTTC.

The CDR3 nucleotides read TGTGCCACCACATTTAAGCGGGAGTCTGACGAGCAGTACTTC. Amino acid sequence: CATTFKRESDEQYF. V is TRBV6-1 and J is TRBJ2-7; TRBD2 matches 8 bases. Losses at the gene ends were 10 bases for V and 5 bases for J; bases not matched to a gene: 13. The CDR3 consists of 14 residues. Germline V CDR1 and CDR2: MNHNS, SASEGT.

V usage is TRBV5-1 and J usage is TRBJ2-5, with TRBD2 as a possible D gene (5 bases). Trimming cost V 4 bases and J 2 bases, with 12 bases left between them. The CDR3 has 14 amino acids. Germline values: CDR1 SGHRS, CDR2 YFSETQ. CDR3 sequence reads: CASSPAGWQETQYF. The CDR3 region has the DNA TGCGCCAGCAGCCCGGCGGGCTGGCAAGAGACCCAGTACTTC.

This clone was seen a single time. The chain links TRBV28 to TRBJ1-2, with D hard to call. Germline CDR1 reads MDHEN; CDR2 reads SYDVKM. V was cut by 4 bases and J by 1 base, with 13 bases left in between. The CDR3 sequence is 15 residues long. CDR3 in amino acids: CASSSWQAGNYGYTF. CDR3 nucleotide sequence: TGTGCCAGCAGTTCTTGGCAGGCGGGTAACTATGGCTACACCTTC.

As concerns this clone: A much larger clone differs from this one at a single base, so this may be a read error. Other DNA sequences in the sample encode the same CDR3. This chain uses TRBV11-2 with TRBJ1-2; maybe TRBD1 (5 bases). Per the germline V gene, CDR1 is SGHAT and CDR2 is FQNNGV. CDR3 length: 15 residues. V was clipped by 1 base and J by 8 bases, with 17 bases between them. CDR3 protein: CASSLGGTERYGYTF. The CDR3 region has the DNA TGTGCCAGCAGCTTAGGGGGGACCGAGCGCTACGGCTACACCTTC. Supplemented by reference TRBV11-2 and TRBJ1-2, the full variable domain reads EAGVAQSPRYKIIEKRQSVAFWCNPISGHATLYWYQQILGQGPKLLIQFQNNGVVDDSQLPKDRFSAERLKGVDSTLKIQPAKLEDSAVYLCASSLGGTERYGYTFGSGTRLTVV.

This chain connects TRBV6-4 to TRBJ1-6; D remains ambiguous. The CDR3 consists of 15 residues. Trimming shortened V by 3 bases and J by 0 bases, and 6 bases separated the two germline ends. Germline lookup yields CDR1 MRHNA and CDR2 SNTAGT. The CDR3 is CASSEGSSYNSPLHF. DNA for the CDR3: TGTGCCAGCAGTGAAGGCAGCTCCTATAATTCACCCCTCCACTTT.

The CDR3 nucleotides read TGCGCCAGCACCTCAGGACTAGCGGGGTTCGCGAACACCGGGGAGCTGTTTTTT. Translation gives CASTSGLAGFANTGELFF. The gene calls are TRBV4-1 and TRBJ2-2; the match to TRBD2 covers 12 bases. V was clipped by 7 bases and J by 0 bases; unmatched bases: 9. Germline-derived CDR1 and CDR2 are MGHRA and YSYEKL. CDR3 length: 18 amino acids.

This chain joins TRBV9 and TRBJ1-2; D not certain. The V end was cut by 5 bases, the J end by 8 bases, with 25 bases between. Germline V CDR1 and CDR2: SGDLS, YYNGEE. The CDR3 loop spans 16 amino acids. CDR3 sequence reads: CASSPSVGVDFGGYTF. DNA for the CDR3: TGTGCCAGCAGTCCCTCGGTCGGGGTAGATTTTGGGGGCTACACCTTC.

This clone has a single count. The chain links TRBV5-1 to TRBJ2-1; D perhaps matches TRBD2 (5 bases). The germline V and J ends were trimmed by 4 bases and 0 bases, with 11 bases remaining between them. Per the germline V gene, CDR1 is SGHRS and CDR2 is YFSETQ. CDR3 length: 15 amino acids. CDR3 sequence: CASSPDLSSYNEQFF. The CDR3 coding sequence is TGCGCCAGCAGCCCGGACTTAAGCTCCTACAATGAGCAGTTCTTC.

The rearrangement links TRBV4-2 to TRBJ2-1, with a tentative D call TRBD1 (5 bases). V dropped 0 bases and J dropped 5 bases, with 11 bases sitting between them. CDR3 length: 15 amino acids. The germline V gene encodes CDR1 LGHNA and CDR2 YNFKEQ. The chain's CDR3 is CASSQDYGANNEQFF. The CDR3 nucleotides are TGTGCCAGCAGCCAAGATTATGGGGCGAACAATGAGCAGTTCTTC.

The chain recombines TRBV7-8 with TRBJ1-5; D ambiguous. CDR3 length equals 15 residues. V was trimmed by 5 bases and J by 2 bases, leaving 13 bases between them. Germline assignment: CDR1 SGHVS and CDR2 FQNEAQ. The CDR3 is CASSLERGGNQPQHF. For the CDR3, the DNA is TGTGCCAGCAGCCTGGAGAGAGGAGGCAATCAGCCCCAGCATTTT.

The chain carries TRBV5-1 and TRBJ2-1; 13 nucleotides agree with TRBD2. This CDR3 is built from 16 residues. V was clipped by 4 bases and J by 12 bases; unmatched bases: 13. The V gene's germline CDR1 is SGHRS and CDR2 YFSETQ. The CDR3 bases are TGCGCCAGCAGCGGAAGGACTAGCGGGAGCAACGTAGGGCAGTTCTTC. Translation: CASSGRTSGSNVGQFF.

The J gene is TRBJ1-5, the V gene TRBV15, with D possibly TRBD1 on 5 matching bases. The germline V and J ends were trimmed by 0 bases and 1 base, with 7 bases remaining between them. The germline gives CDR1 LNHNV, CDR2 YYDKDF (reference sequence). The CDR3 runs to 15 residues. The CDR3 DNA sequence: TGTGCCACCAGCAGAGATGGGGCAAGCAATCAGCCCCAGCATTTT. Its translation is CATSRDGASNQPQHF.